This T cell receptor (beta chain) was sequenced in a study of blood T cell repertoires in COVID-19. Germline assignment: CDR1 MDHEN and CDR2 SYDVKM. Trimming cost V 6 bases and J 8 bases; bases outside gene matches: 3. This CDR3 is built from 12 residues. Per the original data handling: Amplification of reference gene primers provided the estimated nucleated cell counts. Profiled with immunoSEQ multiplex PCR; TCRdb holds only in-frame clones, not every one. That table gives V, J and clone size, and the DNA gave D and trimming. The sample carries about 170,000 clones, around nine tenths recorded once. The sample taken for sequencing was peripheral blood. J is TRBJ1-2 and V is TRBV28; 10 nucleotides line up with TRBD1. The sequence was collected from a woman over 75 with COVID-19, enrolled during active disease. CDR3 coding DNA: TGTGCCAGCAGGGGACAGGGGAGAGGCTACACCTTC. Its protein product is CASRGQGRGYTF.